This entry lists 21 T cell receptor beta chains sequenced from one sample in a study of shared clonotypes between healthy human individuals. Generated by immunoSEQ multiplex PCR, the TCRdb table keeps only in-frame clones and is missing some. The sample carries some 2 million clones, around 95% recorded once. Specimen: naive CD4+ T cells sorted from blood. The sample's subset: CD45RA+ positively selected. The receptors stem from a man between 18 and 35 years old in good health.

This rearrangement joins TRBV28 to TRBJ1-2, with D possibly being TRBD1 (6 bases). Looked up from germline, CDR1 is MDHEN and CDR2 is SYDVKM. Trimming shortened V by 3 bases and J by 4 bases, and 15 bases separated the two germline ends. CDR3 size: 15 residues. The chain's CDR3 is CASSLSSLGGYGYTF. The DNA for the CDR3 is TGTGCCAGCAGTTTGTCGAGCTTAGGGGGCTATGGCTACACCTTC.

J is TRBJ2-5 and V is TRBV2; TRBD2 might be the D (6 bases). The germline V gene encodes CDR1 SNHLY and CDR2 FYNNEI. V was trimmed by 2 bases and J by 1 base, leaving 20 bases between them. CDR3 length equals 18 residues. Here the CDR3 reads CASSENPVGAGLQETQYF. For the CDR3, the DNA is TGTGCCAGCAGTGAAAACCCAGTGGGAGCGGGCCTCCAAGAGACCCAGTACTTC.

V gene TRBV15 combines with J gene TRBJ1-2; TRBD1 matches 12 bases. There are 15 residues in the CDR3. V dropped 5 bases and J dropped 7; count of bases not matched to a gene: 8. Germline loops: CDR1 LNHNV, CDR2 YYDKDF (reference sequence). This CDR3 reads CATSSPGQGAFGYTF. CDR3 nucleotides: TGTGCCACCAGCTCTCCGGGACAGGGGGCCTTTGGCTACACCTTC.

CDR3 in amino acids: CASSSPLEAQLGYTF. CDR3 nucleotide sequence: TGTGCCAGCAGTTCACCCCTTGAGGCCCAGTTAGGCTACACCTTC. The rearrangement links TRBV6-5 to TRBJ1-2; D is unresolved. The V gene's germline CDR1 is MNHEY and CDR2 SVGAGI. Deletions cut 4 bases from V and 8 bases from J, with 20 bases between. CDR3 length equals 15 residues.

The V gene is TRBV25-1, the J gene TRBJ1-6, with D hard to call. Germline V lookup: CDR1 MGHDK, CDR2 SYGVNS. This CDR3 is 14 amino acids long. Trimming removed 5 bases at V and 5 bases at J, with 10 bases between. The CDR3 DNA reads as TGTGCCAGCAGTATATCGAATGATAATTCACCCCTCCACTTT. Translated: CASSISNDNSPLHF.

CDR3 in amino acids: CASSSNLAGGQETQYF. CDR3 DNA sequence: TGTGCCAGCAGCTCAAATCTAGCGGGGGGGCAAGAGACCCAGTACTTC. V gene TRBV11-2 combines with J gene TRBJ2-5; 12 nucleotides line up with TRBD2. CDR1 SGHAT and CDR2 FQNNGV come from the germline V gene. The CDR3 sequence is 16 residues long. V dropped 4 bases and J dropped 2; count of bases not matched to a gene: 5.

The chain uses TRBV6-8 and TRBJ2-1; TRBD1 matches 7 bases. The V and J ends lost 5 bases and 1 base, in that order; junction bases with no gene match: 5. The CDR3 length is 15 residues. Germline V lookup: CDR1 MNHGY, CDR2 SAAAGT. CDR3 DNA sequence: TGTGCCAGCAGTCTCCACAGGGGATCCTACAATGAGCAGTTCTTC. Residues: CASSLHRGSYNEQFF.

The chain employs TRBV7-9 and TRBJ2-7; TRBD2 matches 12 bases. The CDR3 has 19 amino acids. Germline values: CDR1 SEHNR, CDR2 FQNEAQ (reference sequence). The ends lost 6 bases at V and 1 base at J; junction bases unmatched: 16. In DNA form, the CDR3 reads TGTGCCAGCAGACCTCCGGGACTAGCGGGCAGATCCTCTTCCTACGAGCAGTACTTC. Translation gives CASRPPGLAGRSSSYEQYF.

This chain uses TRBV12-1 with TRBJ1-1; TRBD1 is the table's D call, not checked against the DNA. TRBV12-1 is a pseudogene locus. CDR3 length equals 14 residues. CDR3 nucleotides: TGTGCCAGCAGGGGACAGCTTGTGGACACTGAAGCTTTCTTT. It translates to CASRGQLVDTEAFF.

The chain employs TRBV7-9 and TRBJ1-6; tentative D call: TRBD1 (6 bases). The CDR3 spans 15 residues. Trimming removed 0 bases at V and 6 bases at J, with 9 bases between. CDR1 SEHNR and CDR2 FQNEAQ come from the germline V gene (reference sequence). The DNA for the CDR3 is TGTGCCAGCAGCTTAGCCGGGACACGTAATTCACCCCTCCACTTT. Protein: CASSLAGTRNSPLHF. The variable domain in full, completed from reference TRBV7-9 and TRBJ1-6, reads DTGVSQNPRHKITKRGQNVTFRCDPISEHNRLYWYRQTLGQGPEFLTYFQNEAQLEKSRLLSDRFSAERPKGSFSTLEIQRTEQGDSAMYLCASSLAGTRNSPLHFGNGTRLTVT.

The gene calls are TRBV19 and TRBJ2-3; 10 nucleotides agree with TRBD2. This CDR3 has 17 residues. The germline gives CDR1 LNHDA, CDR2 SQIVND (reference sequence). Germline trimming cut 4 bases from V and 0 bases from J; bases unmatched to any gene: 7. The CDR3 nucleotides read TGTGCCAGTAGTAAGCGGGAGGGTCAGCCGAGCACAGATACGCAGTATTTT. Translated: CASSKREGQPSTDTQYF.

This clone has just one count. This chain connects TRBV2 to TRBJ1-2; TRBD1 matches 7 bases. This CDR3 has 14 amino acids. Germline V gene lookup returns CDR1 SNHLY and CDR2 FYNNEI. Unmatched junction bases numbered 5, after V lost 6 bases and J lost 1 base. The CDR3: CASSGQVINYGYTF. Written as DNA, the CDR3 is TGTGCCAGCAGCGGACAGGTTATTAACTATGGCTACACCTTC.

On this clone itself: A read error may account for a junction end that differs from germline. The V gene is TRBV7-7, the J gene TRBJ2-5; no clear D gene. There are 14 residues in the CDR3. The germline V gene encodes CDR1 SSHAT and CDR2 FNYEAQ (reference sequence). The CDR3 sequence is CASSQTIVQETQYF. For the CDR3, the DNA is TGTGCTAGCAGCCAGACCATCGTTCAAGAGACCCAGTACTTC.

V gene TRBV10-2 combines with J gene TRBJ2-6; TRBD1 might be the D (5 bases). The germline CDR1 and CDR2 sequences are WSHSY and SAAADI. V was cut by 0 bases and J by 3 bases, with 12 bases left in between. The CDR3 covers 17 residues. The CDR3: CASSESVGVGGANVLTF. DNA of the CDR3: TGCGCCAGCAGTGAGTCTGTAGGGGTCGGTGGGGCCAACGTCCTGACTTTC.

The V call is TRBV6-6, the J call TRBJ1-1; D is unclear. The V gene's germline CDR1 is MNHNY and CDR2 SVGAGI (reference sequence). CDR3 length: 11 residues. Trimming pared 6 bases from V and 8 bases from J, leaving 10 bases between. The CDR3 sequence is CASSRAEEAFF. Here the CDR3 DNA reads TGTGCCAGCAGCCGGGCGGAGGAAGCTTTCTTT.

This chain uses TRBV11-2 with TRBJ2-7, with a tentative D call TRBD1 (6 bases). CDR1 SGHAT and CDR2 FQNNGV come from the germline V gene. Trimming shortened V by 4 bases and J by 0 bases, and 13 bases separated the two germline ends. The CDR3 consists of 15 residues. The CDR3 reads CASSSTGKSSYEQYF. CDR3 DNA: TGTGCCAGCAGCTCTACAGGGAAGAGCTCCTACGAGCAGTACTTC.

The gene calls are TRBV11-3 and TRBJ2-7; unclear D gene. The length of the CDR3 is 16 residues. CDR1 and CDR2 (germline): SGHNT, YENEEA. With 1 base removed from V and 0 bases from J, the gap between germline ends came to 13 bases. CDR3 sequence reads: CASSLGGWARSYEQYF. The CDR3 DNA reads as TGTGCCAGCAGCTTAGGAGGCTGGGCCCGCTCCTACGAGCAGTACTTC.

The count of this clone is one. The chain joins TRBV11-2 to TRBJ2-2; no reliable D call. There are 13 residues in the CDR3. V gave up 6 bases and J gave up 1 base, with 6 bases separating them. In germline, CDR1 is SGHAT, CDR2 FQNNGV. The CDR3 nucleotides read TGTGCCAGCAGAACAAAGAACACCGGGGAGCTGTTTTTT. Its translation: CASRTKNTGELFF.

The CDR3 is CASSRETTYEQYF. The DNA for the CDR3 is TGTGCCAGTAGTAGAGAAACTACCTACGAGCAGTACTTC. This rearrangement joins TRBV19 to TRBJ2-7; D remains ambiguous. V shed 4 bases and J shed 2 bases, with 9 bases lying between them. There are 13 residues in the CDR3. The germline CDR1 and CDR2 sequences are LNHDA and SQIVND (reference sequence).

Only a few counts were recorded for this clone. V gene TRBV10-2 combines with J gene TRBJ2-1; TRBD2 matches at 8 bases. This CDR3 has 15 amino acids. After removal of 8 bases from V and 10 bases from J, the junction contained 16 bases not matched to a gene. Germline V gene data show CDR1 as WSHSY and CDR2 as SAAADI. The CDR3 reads CASAGVAGPFGEQFF. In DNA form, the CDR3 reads TGCGCCAGCGCGGGGGTAGCGGGGCCCTTCGGGGAGCAGTTCTTC.

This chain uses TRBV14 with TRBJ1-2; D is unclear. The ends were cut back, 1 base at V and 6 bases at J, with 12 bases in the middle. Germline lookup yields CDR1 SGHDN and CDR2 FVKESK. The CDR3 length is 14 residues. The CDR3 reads CASSQVGRTDGYTF. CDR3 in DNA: TGTGCCAGCAGCCAAGTTGGCAGGACCGATGGCTACACCTTC.